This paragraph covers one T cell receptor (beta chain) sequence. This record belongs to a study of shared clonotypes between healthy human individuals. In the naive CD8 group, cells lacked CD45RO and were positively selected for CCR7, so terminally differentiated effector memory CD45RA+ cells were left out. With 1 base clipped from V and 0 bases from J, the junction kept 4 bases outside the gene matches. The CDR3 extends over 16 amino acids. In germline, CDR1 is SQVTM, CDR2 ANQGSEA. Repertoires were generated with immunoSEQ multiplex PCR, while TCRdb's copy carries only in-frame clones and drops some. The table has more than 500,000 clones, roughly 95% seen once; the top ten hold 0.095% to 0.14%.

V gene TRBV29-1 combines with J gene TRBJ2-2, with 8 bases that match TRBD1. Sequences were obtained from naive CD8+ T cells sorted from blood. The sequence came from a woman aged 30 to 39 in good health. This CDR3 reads CSVEALDRANTGELFF. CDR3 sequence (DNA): TGCAGCGTTGAAGCCCTGGACAGGGCGAACACCGGGGAGCTGTTTTTT.